These T cell receptor beta chains were read from a single sample in a study of blood T cell repertoires in COVID-19. Sequenced by immunoSEQ multiplex PCR; TCRdb stores in-frame clones only, minus some. This sample carries fewer than 35,000 clones, about 91% of them seen once, and the ten largest clones take approximately 9.6%. Source material: peripheral blood. These receptors originate from a human donor with active COVID-19. The donor label of this sample is uncertain. Each CDR3 is given with its conserved first and last residue. Fields, in order: V gene, clone size, J gene, D gene, CDR3 DNA, CDR3 protein. A D gene is named only where the DNA matches it firmly. For some rows the clone size is stated as once, few or many, or as a class when expanded; others skip it.

V gene: TRBV30; clone size: .; J gene: TRBJ2-7; D gene: TRBD2; CDR3 DNA: TGTGCCTGGAGTGGACCGGGACTAGCGGGATATTTCTCCTACGAGCAGTACTTC; CDR3 protein: CAWSGPGLAGYFSYEQYF
V gene: TRBV2; clone size: .; J gene: TRBJ2-3; D gene: TRBD1; CDR3 DNA: TGTGCCAGCAGGAGGACAGGGGGCACAGATACGCAGTATTTT; CDR3 protein: CASRRTGGTDTQYF
V gene: TRBV7-4; clone size: once; J gene: TRBJ2-2; D gene: .; CDR3 DNA: TGTGCCAGCACCCTTTGGGGTAGCGAGAACACCGGGGAGCTGTTTTTT; CDR3 protein: CASTLWGSENTGELFF
V gene: TRBV5-4; clone size: .; J gene: TRBJ1-2; D gene: .; CDR3 DNA: TGTGCCAGCAGCTTGGATCGGGGGGGGAGCTATGGCTACACCTTC; CDR3 protein: CASSLDRGGSYGYTF
V gene: TRBV11-2; clone size: .; J gene: TRBJ1-1; D gene: .; CDR3 DNA: TGTGCCAGCAGCCCTCACCAGGGGATTAGCACTGAAGCTTTCTTT; CDR3 protein: CASSPHQGISTEAFF
V gene: TRBV28; clone size: .; J gene: TRBJ2-4; D gene: TRBD1; CDR3 DNA: TGTGCCAGCCTCACAGGGGCGTTAGCCAAAAACATTCAGTACTTC; CDR3 protein: CASLTGALAKNIQYF
V gene: TRBV6-5; clone size: .; J gene: TRBJ2-7; D gene: .; CDR3 DNA: TGTGCCAGCATGGAGGGGATCGAGCAGTACTTC; CDR3 protein: CASMEGIEQYF
V gene: TRBV5-4; clone size: once; J gene: TRBJ2-7; D gene: TRBD1; CDR3 DNA: TGTGCCAGCAGCTTATCCGGGACAGGGTACTACGAGCAGTACTTC; CDR3 protein: CASSLSGTGYYEQYF
V gene: TRBV5-1; clone size: .; J gene: TRBJ2-2; D gene: TRBD2; CDR3 DNA: TGCGCCAGCAGCTCGGGACTAGCGGGGGGGCCGAACACCGGGGAGCTGTTTTTT; CDR3 protein: CASSSGLAGGPNTGELFF
V gene: TRBV7-9; clone size: .; J gene: TRBJ2-5; D gene: TRBD2; CDR3 DNA: TGTGCCAGCTCGTCAAAAGTAGCGGGGTTACAAGAGACCCAGTACTTC; CDR3 protein: CASSSKVAGLQETQYF
V gene: TRBV5-1; clone size: .; J gene: TRBJ1-5; D gene: TRBD1; CDR3 DNA: TGCGCCAGCAGCCTAGGGACAGACAATCAGCCCCAGCATTTT; CDR3 protein: CASSLGTDNQPQHF
V gene: TRBV29-1; clone size: .; J gene: TRBJ1-1; D gene: .; CDR3 DNA: TGCAGCGCTCTCAATGGAGAGGCTGAAGCTTTCTTT; CDR3 protein: CSALNGEAEAFF
V gene: TRBV27; clone size: .; J gene: TRBJ1-5; D gene: .; CDR3 DNA: TGTGCCAGCAGTTCCCCGGGGGGGGCCGAGCATTTT; CDR3 protein: CASSSPGGAEHF
V gene: TRBV10-2; clone size: .; J gene: TRBJ2-3; D gene: TRBD2; CDR3 DNA: TGCGCCAGCAGTTCGCCGTCCTGGACTAGCGGGAGGACCCCTAGCACAGATACGCAGTATTTT; CDR3 protein: CASSSPSWTSGRTPSTDTQYF
V gene: TRBV7-9; clone size: .; J gene: TRBJ1-1; D gene: .; CDR3 DNA: TGTGCCAGCAGCTCACCCAGGGTTTCCGTCAACACTGAAGCTTTCTTT; CDR3 protein: CASSSPRVSVNTEAFF
V gene: TRBV5-1; clone size: .; J gene: TRBJ1-5; D gene: .; CDR3 DNA: TGCGCCAGCAGCTTGGAGGGGTTTGGCCGCAATCAGCCCCAGCATTTT; CDR3 protein: CASSLEGFGRNQPQHF
V gene: TRBV24-1; clone size: .; J gene: TRBJ2-7; D gene: .; CDR3 DNA: TGTGCCACGGGGGGGGACAACTCCTACGAGCAGTACTTC; CDR3 protein: CATGGDNSYEQYF
V gene: TRBV7-2; clone size: .; J gene: TRBJ2-3; D gene: .; CDR3 DNA: TGTGCCAGCAGCTTAGTTCCGGGTCCTAGCACAGATACGCAGTATTTT; CDR3 protein: CASSLVPGPSTDTQYF
V gene: TRBV6-6; clone size: .; J gene: TRBJ2-2; D gene: TRBD2; CDR3 DNA: TGTGCCAGCACCCTAAGCGGGGGGACGAACACCGGGGAGCTGTTTTTT; CDR3 protein: CASTLSGGTNTGELFF
V gene: TRBV30; clone size: once; J gene: TRBJ1-1; D gene: TRBD1; CDR3 DNA: TGTGCCTGGAGTAAGTACAGGGGCACTGAAGCTTTCTTT; CDR3 protein: CAWSKYRGTEAFF
V gene: TRBV5-1; clone size: .; J gene: TRBJ1-1; D gene: TRBD1; CDR3 DNA: TGCGCCAGCAGCTCACAGGGGTCTGAAGCTTTCTTT; CDR3 protein: CASSSQGSEAFF
V gene: TRBV5-6; clone size: .; J gene: TRBJ2-1; D gene: .; CDR3 DNA: TGTGCCAGCAGCCCAAATCCAGGGGGGAATGAGCAGTTCTTC; CDR3 protein: CASSPNPGGNEQFF
V gene: TRBV25-1; clone size: .; J gene: TRBJ1-1; D gene: .; CDR3 DNA: TGTGCCAGCAGTGGCCTTGGATGGAGGGGGAACACTGAAGCTTTCTTT; CDR3 protein: CASSGLGWRGNTEAFF
V gene: TRBV28; clone size: .; J gene: TRBJ2-5; D gene: .; CDR3 DNA: TGTGCCACCTGTAACAGGGTGGCTTGGCCAGAGACCCAGTACTTC; CDR3 protein: CATCNRVAWPETQYF
V gene: TRBV10-1; clone size: .; J gene: TRBJ2-1; D gene: .; CDR3 DNA: TGCGCCAGCAGTTCCTGGAGGGAGAAAGAGCAGTTCTTC; CDR3 protein: CASSSWREKEQFF
V gene: TRBV10-3; clone size: once; J gene: TRBJ2-1; D gene: TRBD2; CDR3 DNA: TGTGCCATCAGTGGACTAGCGGGGCTTAACAATGAGCAGTTCTTC; CDR3 protein: CAISGLAGLNNEQFF
V gene: TRBV6-6; clone size: few; J gene: TRBJ1-2; D gene: .; CDR3 DNA: TGTGCCAGCAGCCTGGACAGAGATGTCTATGGCTACACCTTC; CDR3 protein: CASSLDRDVYGYTF
V gene: TRBV7-2; clone size: .; J gene: TRBJ2-5; D gene: TRBD2; CDR3 DNA: TGTGCCAGCAGCTTAAGACGGCTAGCGGGGGGGCAAGAGACCCAGTACTTC; CDR3 protein: CASSLRRLAGGQETQYF
V gene: TRBV7-9; clone size: .; J gene: TRBJ1-2; D gene: .; CDR3 DNA: TGTGCCAGCAGCTTAAGTAGTGTGTTGGTGGATGGCTACACCTTC; CDR3 protein: CASSLSSVLVDGYTF
V gene: TRBV7-6; clone size: .; J gene: TRBJ1-2; D gene: .; CDR3 DNA: TGTGCCAGCAGCCCAGGGGACATTACTAACTATGGCTACACCTTC; CDR3 protein: CASSPGDITNYGYTF
V gene: TRBV7-9; clone size: .; J gene: TRBJ2-7; D gene: .; CDR3 DNA: TGTGCCAGCAGCTTAGATAGCGCCTACGAGCAGTACTTC; CDR3 protein: CASSLDSAYEQYF
V gene: TRBV30; clone size: .; J gene: TRBJ1-6; D gene: .; CDR3 DNA: TGTGCCTGGAGTTCCCAGGGTCCCACCTATAATTCACCCCTCCACTTT; CDR3 protein: CAWSSQGPTYNSPLHF
V gene: TRBV21-1; clone size: .; J gene: TRBJ2-4; D gene: .; CDR3 DNA: TGTGCCAGCAGCAAAGGACTAGCGGGGGGAGCCAAAAACATTCAGTACTTC; CDR3 protein: CASSKGLAGGAKNIQYF
V gene: TRBV28; clone size: .; J gene: TRBJ1-2; D gene: TRBD1; CDR3 DNA: TGTGCCTCTTCCCACAGGGGGCGCAACTATGGCTACACCTTC; CDR3 protein: CASSHRGRNYGYTF
V gene: TRBV7-2; clone size: .; J gene: TRBJ2-1; D gene: .; CDR3 DNA: TGTGCCAGCAGCTCTCGGGGTTCCTACAATGAGCAGTTCTTC; CDR3 protein: CASSSRGSYNEQFF
V gene: TRBV12-3/TRBV12-4; clone size: .; J gene: TRBJ1-5; D gene: .; CDR3 DNA: TGTGCCAGCAGTTACCGACAGGAGCGGCCCCAGCATTTT; CDR3 protein: CASSYRQERPQHF
V gene: TRBV5-1; clone size: .; J gene: TRBJ2-2; D gene: .; CDR3 DNA: TGCGCCAGCAGTTCAAACAGGGACCCCGGGGAGCTGTTTTTT; CDR3 protein: CASSSNRDPGELFF
V gene: TRBV6-5; clone size: .; J gene: TRBJ2-7; D gene: .; CDR3 DNA: TGTGCCAGCAGTTATACGGCCAGGGATTACGAGCAGTACTTC; CDR3 protein: CASSYTARDYEQYF
V gene: TRBV20-1; clone size: once; J gene: TRBJ2-3; D gene: TRBD2; CDR3 DNA: TGCAGTGCTAGTGTTGGGGGAGGGCCCTCACATACGCAGTATTTT; CDR3 protein: CSASVGGGPSHTQYF
V gene: TRBV4-2; clone size: .; J gene: TRBJ2-7; D gene: TRBD1; CDR3 DNA: TGTGCCAGCAGCCAAGAACCCAGACAGGGCTACGAGCAGTACTTC; CDR3 protein: CASSQEPRQGYEQYF
V gene: TRBV27; clone size: .; J gene: TRBJ1-5; D gene: .; CDR3 DNA: TGTGCCAGCAGTTTATTTGGCTCTAGCAATCAGCCCCAGCATTTT; CDR3 protein: CASSLFGSSNQPQHF
V gene: TRBV27; clone size: few; J gene: TRBJ2-3; D gene: .; CDR3 DNA: TGTGCCAGCAGTTTTAGCTCCGCGGTAGATACGCAGTATTTT; CDR3 protein: CASSFSSAVDTQYF
V gene: TRBV5-4; clone size: .; J gene: TRBJ2-7; D gene: TRBD2; CDR3 DNA: TGTGCCAGCAGCTTGGTCGGGGGGGCCGAGCAGTACTTC; CDR3 protein: CASSLVGGAEQYF
V gene: TRBV7-3; clone size: .; J gene: TRBJ2-7; D gene: .; CDR3 DNA: TGTGCCAGCAGCCTACACCCCGGGGGGCAGGGTGAGCAGTACTTC; CDR3 protein: CASSLHPGGQGEQYF
V gene: TRBV7-8; clone size: .; J gene: TRBJ2-6; D gene: .; CDR3 DNA: TGTGCCAGCAGCCCCTGGGCCACAGGGACAGGGGCCAACGTCCTGACTTTC; CDR3 protein: CASSPWATGTGANVLTF
V gene: TRBV30; clone size: .; J gene: TRBJ1-5; D gene: .; CDR3 DNA: TGTGCCTGGAGTGGAGGACAGCTCGATAGCAATCAGCCCCAGCATTTT; CDR3 protein: CAWSGGQLDSNQPQHF
V gene: TRBV7-9; clone size: .; J gene: TRBJ1-2; D gene: TRBD1; CDR3 DNA: TGTGCCAGCAGCTCGGCGACAGGGGGCTATGGCTACACCTTC; CDR3 protein: CASSSATGGYGYTF
V gene: TRBV5-5; clone size: few; J gene: TRBJ1-2; D gene: .; CDR3 DNA: TGTGCCAGCAGCTCTTTAAGCGACTATGGCTACACCTTC; CDR3 protein: CASSSLSDYGYTF
V gene: TRBV10-3; clone size: .; J gene: TRBJ1-1; D gene: TRBD1; CDR3 DNA: TGTGCCACCATACAGGGGGCTGAAGCTTTCTTT; CDR3 protein: CATIQGAEAFF